A selection of T cell receptor beta chains follows, all from one sample in a study of cytotoxic CD8 clonotypes in ibrutinib-treated CLL. Only in-frame clones appear in the TCRdb table, and some are missing; sequencing was by immunoSEQ multiplex PCR. The sample yields about 76,000 clones, approximately 87% seen once. Specimen: PBMCs, collected after 24 months of ibrutinib treatment. The receptors stem from a human donor with chronic lymphocytic leukemia. Each CDR3 is given with its conserved first and last residue. D genes are given only for firm matches. Clone sizes are given selectively: once, few, many, or a class where the clone is expanded.

v_gene	d_gene	len	j_gene	abundance	CDR3aa	CDR3nt
TRBV27	.	13	TRBJ1-1	.	CASSSAGTQGAFF	TGTGCCAGCAGTTCTGCCGGGACACAAGGAGCTTTCTTT
TRBV13	TRBD1	15	TRBJ1-1	.	CASSFRQGANTEAFF	TGTGCCAGCAGCTTTCGACAGGGGGCTAACACTGAAGCTTTCTTT
TRBV7-2	.	15	TRBJ2-7	.	CASSNVIGGSYEQYF	TGTGCCAGCAGCAACGTGATAGGGGGATCCTACGAGCAGTACTTC
TRBV27	TRBD1	14	TRBJ2-7	.	CASSFLDRGYEQYF	TGTGCCAGCAGTTTTCTCGACAGGGGCTACGAGCAGTACTTC
TRBV11-1	.	14	TRBJ2-7	once	CASSLSRIAYEQYF	TGTGCCAGCAGCTTGTCCCGAATAGCCTACGAGCAGTACTTC
TRBV6-1	TRBD1	14	TRBJ2-2	.	CASSRDRATGELFF	TGTGCCAGCAGCCGGGACAGGGCCACCGGGGAGCTGTTTTTT
TRBV28	TRBD2	13	TRBJ2-1	.	CASSDRGGNEQFF	TGTGCCAGCAGTGACCGGGGGGGGAATGAGCAGTTCTTC
TRBV4-2	.	18	TRBJ1-3	.	CASSQESQGTISGNTIYF	TGTGCCAGCAGCCAAGAAAGTCAGGGCACTATCTCTGGAAACACCATATATTTT
TRBV4-2	TRBD2	15	TRBJ2-7	.	CASSQDLAGGGEQYF	TGTGCCAGCAGCCAAGATCTAGCGGGGGGTGGCGAGCAGTACTTC
TRBV5-4	TRBD1	15	TRBJ1-2	.	CASSLTGGTNYGYTF	TGTGCCAGCAGTTTGACAGGGGGCACTAACTATGGCTACACCTTC
TRBV10-2	TRBD1	16	TRBJ2-1	.	CASTLRTGSSYNEQFF	TGCGCCAGTACACTAAGGACAGGGAGCTCCTACAATGAGCAGTTCTTC
TRBV4-2	.	14	TRBJ2-7	.	CASSYDRAPYEQYF	TGTGCCAGCAGTTATGACAGAGCGCCCTACGAGCAGTACTTC
TRBV18	.	15	TRBJ2-1	.	CASSRERTLYNEQFF	TGTGCCAGCTCACGCGAGCGGACCCTTTACAATGAGCAGTTCTTC
TRBV7-9	.	15	TRBJ1-2	few	CASSAFGTALGGYTF	TGTGCCAGCAGCGCTTTCGGGACCGCGCTGGGGGGCTACACCTTC
TRBV9	.	16	TRBJ1-1	.	CASSPTWGREGTEAFF	TGTGCCAGCAGCCCAACGTGGGGCCGGGAGGGGACTGAAGCTTTCTTT
TRBV5-1	.	16	TRBJ1-1	.	CASSLDPSGARTEAFF	TGCGCCAGCAGCTTGGATCCCTCAGGGGCACGCACTGAAGCTTTCTTT
TRBV5-1	TRBD1	15	TRBJ1-1	once	CASSAGTAGDTEAFF	TGCGCCAGCAGCGCCGGGACAGCGGGGGACACTGAAGCTTTCTTT
TRBV18	.	17	TRBJ2-6	.	CASSPPAGTTGANVLTF	TGTGCCAGCTCACCACCGGCAGGGACGACTGGGGCCAACGTCCTGACTTTC
TRBV5-1	.	14	TRBJ2-7	.	CASRFGVASVEQYF	TGCGCCAGCAGATTTGGAGTAGCATCAGTCGAGCAGTACTTC
TRBV6-1	.	14	TRBJ2-3	.	CASRVGPNTDTQYF	TGTGCCAGCAGGGTGGGACCGAACACAGATACGCAGTATTTT
TRBV11-2	TRBD2	17	TRBJ2-1	.	CASSLDPSGSSYNEQFF	TGTGCCAGCAGCTTAGACCCTAGCGGTAGCTCCTACAATGAGCAGTTCTTC
TRBV28	.	18	TRBJ2-2	.	CASTRGGQGFAYTGELFF	TGTGCCAGCACCCGCGGAGGGCAGGGATTCGCGTACACCGGGGAGCTGTTTTTT
TRBV2	.	14	TRBJ1-2	medium-sized	CASSREGTNYGYTF	TGTGCCAGCAGTCGAGAGGGGACGAACTATGGCTACACCTTC
TRBV5-1	TRBD2	15	TRBJ2-7	once	CASSLVAGALYEQYF	TGCGCCAGCAGCTTGGTCGCGGGAGCCCTCTACGAGCAGTACTTC
TRBV7-2	.	15	TRBJ1-2	.	CASSPQIGGNYGYTF	TGTGCCAGCAGCCCACAAATCGGGGGAAACTATGGCTACACCTTC
TRBV18	.	16	TRBJ2-7	.	CASSPSGTDWLYEQYF	TGTGCCAGCTCACCTTCTGGGACGGACTGGCTCTACGAGCAGTACTTC
TRBV11-1	TRBD1	15	TRBJ2-1	.	CASRSRQGARNEQFF	TGTGCCAGCAGATCCAGACAGGGGGCTAGGAATGAGCAGTTCTTC
TRBV5-1	.	16	TRBJ2-7	.	CASSLEGDAKTYEQYF	TGCGCCAGCAGCTTGGAGGGGGACGCCAAGACCTACGAGCAGTACTTC
TRBV7-3	.	12	TRBJ2-1	.	CASSLEAGEQFF	TGTGCCAGCAGCTTAGAGGCAGGTGAGCAGTTCTTC
TRBV19	TRBD1	15	TRBJ1-2	.	CASSIEITGGGGYTF	TGTGCCAGTAGTATAGAGATCACAGGGGGCGGTGGCTACACCTTC
TRBV7-6	.	11	TRBJ2-5	.	CASVDGETQYF	TGTGCCAGCGTCGACGGGGAGACCCAGTACTTC